This entry features one TCR beta chain sequence. Its antigen is unknown. Germline V gives CDR1 MNHEY, CDR2 SVGAGI. CDR3 length: 13 amino acids. Trimming shortened V by 5 bases and J by 4 bases, and 9 bases separated the two germline ends. The sample is drawn from a study of a mutant IDH1 vaccine in newly diagnosed glioma. Across the whole study: Either 4-6 weeks after radiotherapy alone or alongside temozolomide, vaccination was begun. Earlier treatment was radiotherapy, temozolomide, or both, with most getting both.

Sequencing used immunoSEQ multiplex PCR; TCRdb keeps in-frame clones, though not all of them. This repertoire shows fewer than 55,000 clones, less than 70% found once; its top ten account for around 4.8%. As to time point: week 47, end of study. Vaccinated patients received 300 ug of mutant IDH1 20-mer peptide per dose, with topical imiquimod. The donors had new WHO grade 3 or 4 astrocytomas; these were IDH1-mutant and ATRX-lost. The V and J genes are TRBV6-5 and TRBJ1-5; D remains unclear. The TCR sequence derives from a man aged 40-50 years with glioma. Some clones in this sample may be carry-over from other donors' samples. This specimen consisted of peripheral blood mononuclear cells (PBMCs), obtained from a glioma patient whose treatment included an IDH1 peptide vaccine. This chain's CDR3 is CASSIRANQPQHF. The CDR3 DNA follows: TGTGCCAGCAGTATCCGGGCAAATCAGCCCCAGCATTTT.